The following is a T cell receptor beta chain sequence with its context. As yet, its antigen is unknown. The data were produced by immunoSEQ multiplex PCR, yet TCRdb's version contains in-frame clones alone and is incomplete. This table has fewer than 50,000 clones, roughly four fifths appearing once. The data belong to a study of Ad26.COV2.S vaccination and SARS-CoV-2 variants. General study results and limits: Recipients of vaccine and of placebo showed similar breadth of their non-spike TCR repertoires.

Trimming took 3 bases from V and 5 from J; bases not matched to a gene: 11. The CDR3 contains 18 residues. Germline CDR1 reads WSHSY; CDR2 reads SAAADI. The source material was peripheral blood, sampled after recovery from COVID-19. This chain links TRBV10-2 with TRBJ2-1; 12 nucleotides agree with TRBD2. The origin of this receptor is a human donor who had recovered from COVID-19. CDR3: CASSDSRLAGVPNNEQFF. For the CDR3, the DNA is TGCGCCAGCAGTGACTCCAGACTAGCGGGGGTCCCTAACAATGAGCAGTTCTTC.